This T cell receptor (beta chain) was profiled in a study of Ad26.COV2.S vaccination and SARS-CoV-2 variants. For the study at large: Participants got Ad26.COV2.S intramuscularly, once or twice 56 days apart.

Study-level findings and limits: Vaccine recipients showed a spike-specific TCR breadth that was higher than in placebo recipients. Whether participants received vaccine or placebo, their non-spike TCR breadth was similar. Vaccinees reportedly had broad spike-specific CD8+ and CD4+ T cell responses.

This table comes from immunoSEQ multiplex PCR, and its TCRdb copy is limited to in-frame clones, with some not included. This sample has hundreds of thousands of clones, with approximately 83% found just once. A note on this clone: Its matching antigen is unknown.

Noted treatment: 15 to 20 received Ad26.COV2.S at low or high dose, single or two shots; five or six received placebo; per-sample allocation not given. Following the first vaccine or placebo injection, samples were taken on day 63. CDR3 length: 13 residues. Germline V lookup: CDR1 MNHNY, CDR2 SVGAGI (reference sequence). The junction had 3 bases not matched to a gene; V was cut back by 6 bases and J by 6 bases. The genes are TRBV6-6 and TRBJ2-4; 9 bases align to TRBD1. The clonotype originates from a person aged 18-60 years who received the Ad26.COV2.S COVID-19 vaccine or a placebo. This specimen was peripheral blood, taken in a trial of Ad26.COV2.S vaccine versus placebo. The CDR3 DNA reads TGTGCCAGCAGGACGGGACAGGGAAACATTCAGTACTTC. As protein: CASRTGQGNIQYF.